Below, one T cell receptor beta chain is given with its context. Its antigen remains unidentified. Base qualities are not provided; no much larger clone lies one nucleotide away. For sequencing of the TCRbeta CDR3 region, genomic DNA was extracted from the sorted cells. The immunoSEQ Assay was used for sequencing of TCRbeta CDR3 regions. TCRdb limited this immuneACCESS table to in-frame rearrangements with V and J called. A share of clones is missing; checked studies link under half to unresolved V genes, and the rest is unexplained. The sample table records around 72,000 clones; 80% of these occur just once. The ten largest clonotypes hold 8.2% of the sample. The trial excluded patients who had a history of autoimmune disease or were on systemic immunosuppression. In every dose cohort, peripheral blood was drawn for TCR sequencing at baseline, cycle 4 day 1, and cycle 7 day 1. Samples came from an open-label, multicenter, first-in-human phase I dose-escalation trial of ivuxolimab. Adults with locally advanced or metastatic melanoma, renal cell, hepatocellular, or head and neck squamous cell carcinoma were enrolled in the trial. Before TCR sequencing, CD4+ T cells and CD8+ T cells were sorted from peripheral blood as separate populations.

This sample is drawn from a study of OX40 agonist ivuxolimab in advanced cancers. About the investigation overall: Ivuxolimab was a fully human IgG2 agonistic monoclonal antibody targeting the costimulatory receptor OX40 (CD134). Peripheral TCRbeta sequencing aimed to test whether ivuxolimab altered TCR sequence diversity and caused clonal T-cell expansion. The monotherapy dose-escalation portion (N ≈ 52 patients) of the phase I ivuxolimab trial is reported in the paper. Prior anti-PD-1, anti-PD-L1 or anti-CTLA-4 therapy was permitted, and checkpoint inhibitors had been received by 40% to 50% of dose-escalation patients. The dose-escalation cohort was roughly 87% male with a mean age of about 60 years, ranging from roughly 20 to 80. Of the 50 to 55 dose-escalation patients, hepatocellular carcinoma was present in around 20, melanoma in about 15, renal cell carcinoma in 9 and head and neck cancer in 9. Intravenous ivuxolimab was administered to patients every 2 weeks at six dose levels: 0.01, 0.1, 0.3, 1.5, 3 and 10 mg/kg. Partial responses occurred in three dose-escalation patients: two with cutaneous melanoma and one with hepatocellular carcinoma. The full study reports these points: In partial responders in the 0.1-3.0 mg/kg groups, normalized peripheral clonal expansion was found to be among the lowest, especially among CD8+ T cells. Which antigens the clonally expanded peripheral T cells were specific for was not determined. After ivuxolimab, more expanded clones were found on average in CD8+ T cells than in CD4+ T cells. Low levels of normalized T-cell clonal expansion were also seen in some nonresponding patients. At doses of 0.1 to 3.0 mg/kg, clonal expansion of both CD4+ and CD8+ T cells in blood was seen between baseline and week 6.

V is shortened by 3 bases, J by 1 base, and the region joining them spans 13 bases. Including cysteine and phenylalanine, the CDR3 has 15 amino acids. Only the CDR3 portion is preserved as DNA: 45 bases, with reading frame beginning at the first base. In the germline V gene, CDR1 corresponds to SGHRS and CDR2 to YFSETQ. This receptor was identified in an adult with an advanced solid tumor such as melanoma, head and neck, liver or kidney cancer. The sample was CD4+ or CD8+ T cells sorted from blood, taken in a trial of the OX40 agonist ivuxolimab. The rearrangement combines TRBV5-1 with TRBJ1-1, with TRBD1 perhaps the D gene, on 6 matching bases. The nucleotides read TGCGCCAGCAGCTCCCACAGGGCGGGGAACACTGAAGCTTTCTTT. Its amino acids are CASSSHRAGNTEAFF. When the CDR3 is completed using the reference TRBV5-1 and TRBJ1-1 genes on either side, the full variable domain is KAGVTQTPRYLIKTRGQQVTLSCSPISGHRSVSWYQQTPGQGLQFLFEYFSETQRNKGNFPGRFSGRQFSNSRSEMNVSTLELGDSALYLCASSSHRAGNTEAFFGQGTRLTVV.